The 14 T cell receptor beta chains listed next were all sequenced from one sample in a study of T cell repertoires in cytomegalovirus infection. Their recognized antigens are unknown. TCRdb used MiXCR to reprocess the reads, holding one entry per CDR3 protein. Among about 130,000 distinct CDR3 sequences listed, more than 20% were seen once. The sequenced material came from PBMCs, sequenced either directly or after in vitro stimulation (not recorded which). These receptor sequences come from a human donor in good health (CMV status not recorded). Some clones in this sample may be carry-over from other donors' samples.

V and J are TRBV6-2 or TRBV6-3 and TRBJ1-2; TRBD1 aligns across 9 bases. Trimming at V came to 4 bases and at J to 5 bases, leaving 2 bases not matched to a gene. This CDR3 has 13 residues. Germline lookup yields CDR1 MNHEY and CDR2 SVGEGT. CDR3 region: CASSSDRGYGYTF. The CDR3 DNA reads TGTGCCAGCAGTTCCGACAGGGGGTATGGCTACACCTTC.

CDR3 in amino acids: CASSWTGGSKNIQYF. DNA for the CDR3: TGTGCCAGCAGTTGGACTGGCGGGTCCAAAAACATTCAGTACTTC. This chain connects TRBV12-3 or TRBV12-4 to TRBJ2-4, with a weak D call TRBD2 (5 bases). Deletions cut 4 bases from V and 2 bases from J, with 12 bases between. CDR3 size: 15 residues.

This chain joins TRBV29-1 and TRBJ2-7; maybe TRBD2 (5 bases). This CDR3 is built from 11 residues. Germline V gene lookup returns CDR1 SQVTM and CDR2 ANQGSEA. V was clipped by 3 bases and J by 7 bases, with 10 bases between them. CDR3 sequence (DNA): TGCAGCGTTGATTTTTCGGGGGAGCAGTACTTC. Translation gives CSVDFSGEQYF.

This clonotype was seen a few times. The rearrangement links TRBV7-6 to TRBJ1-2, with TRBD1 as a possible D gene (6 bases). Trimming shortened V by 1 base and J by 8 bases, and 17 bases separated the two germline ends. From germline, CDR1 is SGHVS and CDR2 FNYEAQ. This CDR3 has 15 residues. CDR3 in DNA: TGTGCCAGCAGCTTAGATGGACGGGGGCTAGGAGGCTACACCTTC. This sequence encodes CASSLDGRGLGGYTF.

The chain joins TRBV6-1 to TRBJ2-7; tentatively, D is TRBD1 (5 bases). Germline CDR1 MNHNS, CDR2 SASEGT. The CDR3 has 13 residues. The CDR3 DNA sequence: TGTGTGACTTGGGGCGTCCCGGCCTACGAGCAGTACTTC. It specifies CVTWGVPAYEQYF.

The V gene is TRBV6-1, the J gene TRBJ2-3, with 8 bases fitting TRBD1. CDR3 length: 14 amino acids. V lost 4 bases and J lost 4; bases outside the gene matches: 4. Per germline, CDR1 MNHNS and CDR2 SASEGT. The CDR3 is CASSVLGQADTQYF. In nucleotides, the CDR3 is TGTGCCAGCAGTGTCTTGGGACAGGCAGATACGCAGTATTTT.

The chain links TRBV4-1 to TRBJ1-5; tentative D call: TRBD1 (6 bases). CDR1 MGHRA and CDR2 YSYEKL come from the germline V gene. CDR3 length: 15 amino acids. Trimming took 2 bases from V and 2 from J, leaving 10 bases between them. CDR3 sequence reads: CASSQLAGGNQPQHF. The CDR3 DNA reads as TGCGCCAGCAGCCAACTTGCAGGGGGCAATCAGCCCCAGCATTTT.

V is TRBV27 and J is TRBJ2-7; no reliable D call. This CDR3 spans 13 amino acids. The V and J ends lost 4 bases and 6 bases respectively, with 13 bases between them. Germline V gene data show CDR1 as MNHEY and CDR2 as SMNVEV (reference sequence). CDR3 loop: CASSWSHSSEQYV. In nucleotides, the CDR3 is TGTGCCAGCAGTTGGAGTCACAGCTCCGAGCAGTACGTC.

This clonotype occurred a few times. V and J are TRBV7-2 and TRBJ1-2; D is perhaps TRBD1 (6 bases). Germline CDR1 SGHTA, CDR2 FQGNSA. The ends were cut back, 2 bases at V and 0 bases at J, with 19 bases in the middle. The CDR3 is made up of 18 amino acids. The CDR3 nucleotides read TGTGCCAGCAGCTTAAGATCTATGGACAGCCTGCCTAACTATGGCTACACCTTC. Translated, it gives CASSLRSMDSLPNYGYTF.

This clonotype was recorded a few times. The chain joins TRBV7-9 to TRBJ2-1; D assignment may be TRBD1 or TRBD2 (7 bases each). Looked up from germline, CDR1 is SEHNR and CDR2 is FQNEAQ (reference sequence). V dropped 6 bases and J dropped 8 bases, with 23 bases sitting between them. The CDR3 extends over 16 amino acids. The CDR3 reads CASSYDWSGTVHEQFF. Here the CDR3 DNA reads TGTGCCAGCAGTTACGACTGGAGCGGGACAGTTCATGAGCAGTTCTTC.

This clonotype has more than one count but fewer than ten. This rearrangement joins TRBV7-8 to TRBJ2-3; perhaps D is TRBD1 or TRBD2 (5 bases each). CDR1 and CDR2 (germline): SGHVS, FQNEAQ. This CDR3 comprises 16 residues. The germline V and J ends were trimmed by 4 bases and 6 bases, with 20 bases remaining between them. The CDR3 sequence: CASSSRRDPAGDTQYF. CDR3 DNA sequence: TGTGCCAGCAGCTCTCGAAGGGACCCCGCGGGTGATACGCAGTATTTT.

DNA for the CDR3: TGTGCCAGCAGTTTATCTCGCAAGGGGTTGCAGATTCGAACGATAACTGAAGCTTTCTTT. Protein: CASSLSRKGLQIRTITEAFF. The rearrangement joins TRBV27 to TRBJ1-1, with a tentative D call TRBD1 (5 bases). Germline values: CDR1 MNHEY, CDR2 SMNVEV (reference sequence). The V gene lost 0 bases and the J gene lost 5 bases, with 28 bases spanning the gap. The CDR3 is 20 residues long.

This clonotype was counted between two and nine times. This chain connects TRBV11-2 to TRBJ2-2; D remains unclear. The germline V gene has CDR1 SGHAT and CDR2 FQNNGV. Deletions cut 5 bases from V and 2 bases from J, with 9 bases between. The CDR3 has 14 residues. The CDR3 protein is CASSVSSNTGELFF. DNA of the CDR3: TGTGCCAGCAGCGTATCCTCTAACACCGGGGAGCTGTTTTTT.

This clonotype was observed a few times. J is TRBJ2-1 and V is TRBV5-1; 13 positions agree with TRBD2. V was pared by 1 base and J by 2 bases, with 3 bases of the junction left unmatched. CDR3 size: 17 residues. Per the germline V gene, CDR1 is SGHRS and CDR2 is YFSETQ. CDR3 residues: CASSLTSGRGPYNEQFF. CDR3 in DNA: TGCGCCAGCAGCTTGACTAGCGGGAGGGGTCCCTACAATGAGCAGTTCTTC.